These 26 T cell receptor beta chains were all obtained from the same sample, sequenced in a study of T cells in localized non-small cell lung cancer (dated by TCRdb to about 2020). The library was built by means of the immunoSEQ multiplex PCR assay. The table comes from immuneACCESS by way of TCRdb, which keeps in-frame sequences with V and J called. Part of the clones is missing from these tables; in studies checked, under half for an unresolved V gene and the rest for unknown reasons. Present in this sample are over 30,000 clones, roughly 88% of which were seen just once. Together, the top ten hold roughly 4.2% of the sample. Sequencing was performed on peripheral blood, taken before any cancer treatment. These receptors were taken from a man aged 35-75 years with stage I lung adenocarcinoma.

This chain's CDR3 is CASSEATGELFF. As DNA, the CDR3 is TGTGCCAGCAGCGAGGCCACCGGGGAGCTGTTTTTT. The V and J genes are TRBV9 and TRBJ2-2; D is undetermined. Germline-derived CDR1 and CDR2 are SGDLS and YYNGEE. The ends were cut back, 3 bases at V and 4 bases at J, with 4 bases in the middle. There are 12 residues in the CDR3.

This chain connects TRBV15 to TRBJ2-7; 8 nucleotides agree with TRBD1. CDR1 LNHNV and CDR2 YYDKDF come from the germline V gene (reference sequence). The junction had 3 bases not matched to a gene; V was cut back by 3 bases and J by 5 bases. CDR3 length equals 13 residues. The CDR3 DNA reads TGTGCCACCAGCAGTGCCAGGGGGCACGAGCAGTACTTC. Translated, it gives CATSSARGHEQYF.

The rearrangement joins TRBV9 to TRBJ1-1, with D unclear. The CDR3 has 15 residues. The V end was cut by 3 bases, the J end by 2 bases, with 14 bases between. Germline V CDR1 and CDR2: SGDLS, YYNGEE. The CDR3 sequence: CASSEDVLGNTEAFF. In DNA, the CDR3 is TGTGCCAGCAGCGAGGATGTTTTGGGAAACACTGAAGCTTTCTTT.

CDR3 residues: CASRTGGVGYTF. The CDR3 nucleotides read TGTGCCAGCAGGACTGGGGGGGTTGGCTACACCTTC. The gene calls are TRBV6-5 and TRBJ1-2; a weak D match, TRBD1 (5 bases). This CDR3 region has 12 residues. V lost 6 bases to trimming and J lost 7 bases, with 12 bases between them. CDR1 is MNHEY, CDR2 SVGAGI, per germline.

Here the CDR3 DNA reads TGCGCCAGCAGCTTGGCCTCGGGACACATTAATTCACCCCTCCACTTT. This sequence encodes CASSLASGHINSPLHF. The chain carries TRBV5-1 and TRBJ1-6; tentative D call: TRBD1 (6 bases). The germline V and J ends were trimmed by 0 bases and 6 bases, with 13 bases remaining between them. There are 16 residues in the CDR3. Germline assignment: CDR1 SGHRS and CDR2 YFSETQ.

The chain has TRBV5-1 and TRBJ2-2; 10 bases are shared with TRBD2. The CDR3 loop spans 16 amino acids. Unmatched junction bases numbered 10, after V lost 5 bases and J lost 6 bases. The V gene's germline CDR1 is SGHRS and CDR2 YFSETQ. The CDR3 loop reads CASSPAGLAGAGELFF. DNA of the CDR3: TGCGCCAGCAGTCCGGCCGGTCTAGCGGGGGCCGGGGAGCTGTTTTTT.

The CDR3 is CASSLEFSTDTQYF. The CDR3 region has the DNA TGTGCCAGCAGCTTAGAGTTTAGCACAGATACGCAGTATTTT. This chain joins TRBV11-2 and TRBJ2-3; D uncertain. The germline V gene encodes CDR1 SGHAT and CDR2 FQNNGV. The CDR3 extends over 14 amino acids. Trimming removed 0 bases from V and 0 bases from J, with 4 bases in between.

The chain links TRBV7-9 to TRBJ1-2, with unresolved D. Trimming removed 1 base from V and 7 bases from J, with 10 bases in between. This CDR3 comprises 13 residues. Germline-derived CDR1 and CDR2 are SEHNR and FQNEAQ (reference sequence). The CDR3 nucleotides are TGTGCCAGCAGCTTAGTAGGCGAGCGTGGCTACACCTTC. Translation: CASSLVGERGYTF.

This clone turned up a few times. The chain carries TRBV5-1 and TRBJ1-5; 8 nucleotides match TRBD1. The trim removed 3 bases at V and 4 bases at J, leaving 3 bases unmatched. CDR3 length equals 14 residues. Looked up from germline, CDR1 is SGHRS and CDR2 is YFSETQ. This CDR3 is CASSWTGLNQPQHF. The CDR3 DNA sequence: TGCGCCAGCAGCTGGACAGGGCTAAATCAGCCCCAGCATTTT.

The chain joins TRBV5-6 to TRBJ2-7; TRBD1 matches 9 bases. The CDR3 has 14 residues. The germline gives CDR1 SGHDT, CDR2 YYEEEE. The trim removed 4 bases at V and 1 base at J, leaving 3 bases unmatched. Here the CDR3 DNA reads TGTGCCAGCAGCGTAGGGACAGGGTCCTACGAGCAGTACTTC. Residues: CASSVGTGSYEQYF.

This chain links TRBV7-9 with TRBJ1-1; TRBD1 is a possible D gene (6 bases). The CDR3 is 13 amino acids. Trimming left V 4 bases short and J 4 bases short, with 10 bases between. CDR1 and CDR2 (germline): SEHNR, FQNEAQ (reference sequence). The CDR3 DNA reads TGTGCCAGCAGCTCCACAGGGAGCACTGAAGCTTTCTTT. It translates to CASSSTGSTEAFF.

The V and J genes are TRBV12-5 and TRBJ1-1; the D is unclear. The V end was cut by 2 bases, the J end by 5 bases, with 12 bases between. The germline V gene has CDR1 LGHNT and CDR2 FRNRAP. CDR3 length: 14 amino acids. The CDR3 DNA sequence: TGTGCTAGTGGTTTGCCCCCGGCGGGGACTGAAGCTTTCTTT. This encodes CASGLPPAGTEAFF.

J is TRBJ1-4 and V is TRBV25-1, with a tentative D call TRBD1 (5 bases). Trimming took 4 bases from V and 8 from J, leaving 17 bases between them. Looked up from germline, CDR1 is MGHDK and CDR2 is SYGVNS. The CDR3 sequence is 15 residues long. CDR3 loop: CASSGGRGAGEKLFF. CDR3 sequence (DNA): TGTGCCAGCAGTGGGGGCCGGGGCGCTGGGGAAAAACTGTTTTTT. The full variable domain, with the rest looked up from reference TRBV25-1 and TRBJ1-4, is EADIYQTPRYLVIGTGKKITLECSQTMGHDKMYWYQQDPGMELHLIHYSYGVNSTEKGDLSSESTVSRIRTEHFPLTLESARPSHTSQYLCASSGGRGAGEKLFFGSGTQLSVL.

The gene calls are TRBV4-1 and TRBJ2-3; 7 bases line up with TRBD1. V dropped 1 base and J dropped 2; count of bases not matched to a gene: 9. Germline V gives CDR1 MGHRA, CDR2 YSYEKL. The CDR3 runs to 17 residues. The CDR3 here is CASSQAETGVVTDTQYF. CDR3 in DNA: TGCGCCAGCAGCCAAGCGGAAACAGGGGTGGTCACAGATACGCAGTATTTT.

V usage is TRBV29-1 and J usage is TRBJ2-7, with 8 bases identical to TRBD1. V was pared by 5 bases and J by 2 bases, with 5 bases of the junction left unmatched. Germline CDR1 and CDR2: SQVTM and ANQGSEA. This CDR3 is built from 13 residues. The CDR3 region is CSVTTGVTYEQYF. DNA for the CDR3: TGCAGCGTTACGACAGGGGTAACCTACGAGCAGTACTTC.

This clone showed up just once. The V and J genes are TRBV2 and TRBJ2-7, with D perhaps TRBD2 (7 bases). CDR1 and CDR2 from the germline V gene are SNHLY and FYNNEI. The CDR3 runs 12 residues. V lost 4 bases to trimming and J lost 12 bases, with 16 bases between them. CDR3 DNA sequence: TGTGCCAGCAGTGCGGGGGGCCCAGCGGCGTACTTC. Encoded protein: CASSAGGPAAYF.

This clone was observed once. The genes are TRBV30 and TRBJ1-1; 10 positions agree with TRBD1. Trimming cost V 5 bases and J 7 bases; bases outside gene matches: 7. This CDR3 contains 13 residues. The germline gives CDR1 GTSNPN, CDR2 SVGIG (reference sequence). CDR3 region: CAWEDRGAFEAFF. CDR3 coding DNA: TGTGCCTGGGAGGACAGGGGGGCTTTTGAAGCTTTCTTT.

The CDR3 loop reads CASSYGGTQYF. DNA of the CDR3: TGTGCCAGCAGTTACGGGGGGACCCAGTACTTC. The chain recombines TRBV6-6 with TRBJ2-5; D tentatively reads TRBD1 or TRBD2 (5 bases each). The V gene lost 2 bases and the J gene lost 7 bases, with 5 bases spanning the gap. Per germline, CDR1 MNHNY and CDR2 SVGAGI (reference sequence). CDR3 size: 11 residues.

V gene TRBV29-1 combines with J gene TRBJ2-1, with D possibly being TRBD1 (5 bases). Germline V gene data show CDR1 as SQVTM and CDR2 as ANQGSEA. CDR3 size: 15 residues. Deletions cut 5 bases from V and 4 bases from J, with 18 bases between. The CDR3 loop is CSVITGLGDYNEQFF. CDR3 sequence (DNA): TGCAGCGTTATCACAGGCCTAGGGGATTACAATGAGCAGTTCTTC.

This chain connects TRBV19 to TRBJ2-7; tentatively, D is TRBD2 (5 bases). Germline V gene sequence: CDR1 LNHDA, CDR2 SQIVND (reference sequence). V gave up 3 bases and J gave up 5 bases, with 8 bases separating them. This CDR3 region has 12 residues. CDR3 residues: CASSMDGNEQYF. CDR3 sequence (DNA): TGTGCCAGTAGTATGGACGGGAACGAGCAGTACTTC.

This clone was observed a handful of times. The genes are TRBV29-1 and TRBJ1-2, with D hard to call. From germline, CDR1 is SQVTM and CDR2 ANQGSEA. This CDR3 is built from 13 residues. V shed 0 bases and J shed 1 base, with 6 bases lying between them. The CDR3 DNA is TGCAGCGTTGAAGATCCGGATAACTATGGCTACACCTTC. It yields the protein CSVEDPDNYGYTF. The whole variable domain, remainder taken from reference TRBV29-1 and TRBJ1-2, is SAVISQKPSRDICQRGTSLTIQCQVDSQVTMMFWYRQQPGQSLTLIATANQGSEATYESGFVIDKFPISRPNLTFSTLTVSNMSPEDSSIYLCSVEDPDNYGYTFGSGTRLTVV.

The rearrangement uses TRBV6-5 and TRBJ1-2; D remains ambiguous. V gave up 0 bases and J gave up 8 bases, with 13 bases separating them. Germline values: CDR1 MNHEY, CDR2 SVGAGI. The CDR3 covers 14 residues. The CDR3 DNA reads TGTGCCAGCAGTTACTCGAGAGGCCGTGGGGGCTACACCTTC. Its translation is CASSYSRGRGGYTF.

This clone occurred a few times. In DNA, the CDR3 is TGCGCCAGCAGCCAGGATGGGTTAAGAGCCCAGCATTTT. Encoded protein: CASSQDGLRAQHF. The gene calls are TRBV5-1 and TRBJ1-5, with D unclear. The CDR3 runs to 13 residues. Germline CDR1 is SGHRS and CDR2 is YFSETQ. V lost 4 bases and J lost 11, with 16 bases in between.

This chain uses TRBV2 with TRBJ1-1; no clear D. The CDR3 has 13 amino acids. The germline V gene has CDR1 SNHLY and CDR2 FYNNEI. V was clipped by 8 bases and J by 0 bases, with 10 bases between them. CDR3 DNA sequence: TGTGCCAGCGGGTCCCGGGTGAACACTGAAGCTTTCTTT. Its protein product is CASGSRVNTEAFF. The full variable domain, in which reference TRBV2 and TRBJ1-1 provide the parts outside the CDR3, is EPEVTQTPSHQVTQMGQEVILRCVPISNHLYFYWYRQILGQKVEFLVSFYNNEISEKSEIFDDQFSVERPDGSNFTLKIRSTKLEDSAMYFCASGSRVNTEAFFGQGTRLTVV.

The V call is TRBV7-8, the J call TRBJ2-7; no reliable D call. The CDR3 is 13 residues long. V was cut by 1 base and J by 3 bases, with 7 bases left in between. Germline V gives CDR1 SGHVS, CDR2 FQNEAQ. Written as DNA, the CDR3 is TGTGCCAGCAGCTTAGTAGGATTCTACGAGCAGTACTTC. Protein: CASSLVGFYEQYF. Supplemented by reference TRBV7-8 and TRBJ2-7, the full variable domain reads GAGVSQSPRYKVAKRGQDVALRCDPISGHVSLFWYQQALGQGPEFLTYFQNEAQLDKSGLPSDRFFAERPEGSVSTLKIQRTQQEDSAVYLCASSLVGFYEQYFGPGTRLTVT.

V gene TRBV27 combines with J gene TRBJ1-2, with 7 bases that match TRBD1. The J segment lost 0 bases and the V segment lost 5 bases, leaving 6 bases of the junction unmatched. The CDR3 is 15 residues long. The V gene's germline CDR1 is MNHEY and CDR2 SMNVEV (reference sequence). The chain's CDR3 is CASSNRGIPNYGYTF. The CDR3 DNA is TGTGCCAGCAGTAACAGGGGCATTCCTAACTATGGCTACACCTTC.